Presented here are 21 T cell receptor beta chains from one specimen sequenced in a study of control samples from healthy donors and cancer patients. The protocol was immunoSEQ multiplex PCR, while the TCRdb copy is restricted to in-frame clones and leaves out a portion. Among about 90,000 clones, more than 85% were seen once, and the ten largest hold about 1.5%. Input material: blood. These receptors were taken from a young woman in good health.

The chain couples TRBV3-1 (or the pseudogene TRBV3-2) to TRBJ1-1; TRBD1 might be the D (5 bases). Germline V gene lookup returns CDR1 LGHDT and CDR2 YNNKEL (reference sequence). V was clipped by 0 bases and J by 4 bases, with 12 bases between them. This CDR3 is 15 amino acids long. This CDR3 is CASSQEILGGTEAFF. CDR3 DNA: TGTGCCAGCAGCCAAGAAATATTGGGGGGCACTGAAGCTTTCTTT.

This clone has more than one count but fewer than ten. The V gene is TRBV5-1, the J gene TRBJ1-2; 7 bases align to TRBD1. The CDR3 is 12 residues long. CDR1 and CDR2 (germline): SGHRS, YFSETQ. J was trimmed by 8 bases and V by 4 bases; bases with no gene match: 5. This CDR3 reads CASSEQGYGYTF. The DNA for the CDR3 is TGCGCCAGCAGCGAACAGGGGTACGGCTACACCTTC.

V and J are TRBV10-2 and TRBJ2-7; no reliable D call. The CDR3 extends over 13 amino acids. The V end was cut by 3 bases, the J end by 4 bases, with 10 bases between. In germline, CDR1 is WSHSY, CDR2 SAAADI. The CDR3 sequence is CASSDRFSYEQYF. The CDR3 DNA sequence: TGCGCCAGCAGTGACAGGTTTTCGTACGAGCAGTACTTC.

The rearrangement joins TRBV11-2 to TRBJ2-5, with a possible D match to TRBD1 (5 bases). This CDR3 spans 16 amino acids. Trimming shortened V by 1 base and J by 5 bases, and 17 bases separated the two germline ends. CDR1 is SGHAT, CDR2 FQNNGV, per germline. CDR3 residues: CASSLALLAGRETQYF. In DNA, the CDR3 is TGTGCCAGCAGCTTAGCGTTGCTCGCAGGGCGGGAGACCCAGTACTTC.

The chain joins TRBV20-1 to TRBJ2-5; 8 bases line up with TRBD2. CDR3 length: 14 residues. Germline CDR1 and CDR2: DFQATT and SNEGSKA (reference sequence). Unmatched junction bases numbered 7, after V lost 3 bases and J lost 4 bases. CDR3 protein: CSASSGVVTETQYF. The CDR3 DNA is TGCAGTGCTAGTAGCGGGGTAGTAACAGAGACCCAGTACTTC.

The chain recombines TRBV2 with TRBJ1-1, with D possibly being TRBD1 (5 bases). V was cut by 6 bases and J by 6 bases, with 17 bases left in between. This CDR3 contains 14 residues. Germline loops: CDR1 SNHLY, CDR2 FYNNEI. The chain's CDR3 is CASRDTLGFSEAFF. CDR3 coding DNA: TGTGCCAGCAGGGACACTCTGGGCTTTTCTGAAGCTTTCTTT.

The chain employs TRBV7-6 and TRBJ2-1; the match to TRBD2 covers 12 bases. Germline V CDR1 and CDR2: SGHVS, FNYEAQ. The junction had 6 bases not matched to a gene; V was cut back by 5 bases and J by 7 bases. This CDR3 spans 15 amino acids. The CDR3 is CASSRGLAGRNEQFF. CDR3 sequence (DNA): TGTGCCAGCAGCCGTGGACTAGCGGGACGGAATGAGCAGTTCTTC.

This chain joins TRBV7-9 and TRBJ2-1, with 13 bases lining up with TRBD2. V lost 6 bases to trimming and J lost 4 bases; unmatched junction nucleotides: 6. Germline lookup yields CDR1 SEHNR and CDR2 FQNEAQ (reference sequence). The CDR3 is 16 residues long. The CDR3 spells CASSRTSGSWYNEQFF. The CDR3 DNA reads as TGTGCCAGCAGTCGGACTAGCGGGAGTTGGTACAATGAGCAGTTCTTC.

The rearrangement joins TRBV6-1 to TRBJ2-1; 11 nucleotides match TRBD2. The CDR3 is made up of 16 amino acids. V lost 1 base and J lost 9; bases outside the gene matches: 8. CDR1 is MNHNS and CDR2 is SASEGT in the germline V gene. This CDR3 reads CASSEGTSGSYSEQFF. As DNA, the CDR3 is TGTGCCAGCAGTGAAGGAACTAGCGGGAGTTATAGTGAGCAGTTCTTC.

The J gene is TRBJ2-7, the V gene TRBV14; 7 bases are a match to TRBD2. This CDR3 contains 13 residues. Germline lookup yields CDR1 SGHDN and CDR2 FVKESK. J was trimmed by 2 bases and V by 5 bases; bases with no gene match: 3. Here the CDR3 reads CASSRDYAYEQYF. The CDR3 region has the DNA TGTGCCAGCAGCAGGGACTACGCCTACGAGCAGTACTTC.

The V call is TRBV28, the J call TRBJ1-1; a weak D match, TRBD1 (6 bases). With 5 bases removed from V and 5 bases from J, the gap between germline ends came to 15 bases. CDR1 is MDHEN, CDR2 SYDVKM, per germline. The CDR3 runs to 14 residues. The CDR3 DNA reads TGTGCCAGCAGTACTCAGGGGCGAGGAACTGAAGCTTTCTTT. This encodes CASSTQGRGTEAFF. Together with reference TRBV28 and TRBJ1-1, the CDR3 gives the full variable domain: DVKVTQSSRYLVKRTGEKVFLECVQDMDHENMFWYRQDPGLGLRLIYFSYDVKMKEKGDIPEGYSVSREKKERFSLILESASTNQTSMYLCASSTQGRGTEAFFGQGTRLTVV.

For the CDR3, the DNA is TGCGCCAGCAGTCAATCGAAACCAGGCCTAGCCAAAAACATTCAGTACTTC. Protein: CASSQSKPGLAKNIQYF. This chain uses TRBV23-1 with TRBJ2-4; D not resolved. TRBV23-1 is designated an ORF whose function remains uncertain. The CDR3 is 17 residues long. The V gene lost 0 bases and the J gene lost 0 bases, with 12 bases spanning the gap.

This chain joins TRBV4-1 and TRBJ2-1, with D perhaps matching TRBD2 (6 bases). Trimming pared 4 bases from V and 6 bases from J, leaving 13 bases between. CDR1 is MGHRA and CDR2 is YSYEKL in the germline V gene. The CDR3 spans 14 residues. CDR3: CASSLGLESNEQFF. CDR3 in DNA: TGCGCCAGCAGCCTGGGACTCGAGAGCAATGAGCAGTTCTTC.

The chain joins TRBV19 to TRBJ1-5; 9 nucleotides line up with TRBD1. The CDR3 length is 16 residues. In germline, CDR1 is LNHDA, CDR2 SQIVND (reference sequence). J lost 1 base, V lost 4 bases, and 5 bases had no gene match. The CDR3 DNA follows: TGTGCCAGTAGTAAGGGACAGGGTAACAGCAATCAGCCCCAGCATTTT. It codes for CASSKGQGNSNQPQHF.

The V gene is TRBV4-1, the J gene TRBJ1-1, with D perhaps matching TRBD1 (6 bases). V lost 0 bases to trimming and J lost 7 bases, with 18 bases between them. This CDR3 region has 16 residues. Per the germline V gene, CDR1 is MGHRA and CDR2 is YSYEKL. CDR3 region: CASSQDIGGRHIEAFF. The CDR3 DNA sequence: TGCGCCAGCAGCCAAGATATTGGGGGGCGCCATATTGAAGCTTTCTTT.

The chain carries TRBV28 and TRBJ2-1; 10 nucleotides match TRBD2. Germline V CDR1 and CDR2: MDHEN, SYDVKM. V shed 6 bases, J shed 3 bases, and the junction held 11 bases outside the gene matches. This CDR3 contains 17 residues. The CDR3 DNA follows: TGTGCCAGCAGCCGGACAGCTAGCGGGGGACTCTACAATGAGCAGTTCTTC. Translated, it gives CASSRTASGGLYNEQFF. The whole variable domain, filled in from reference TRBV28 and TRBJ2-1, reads DVKVTQSSRYLVKRTGEKVFLECVQDMDHENMFWYRQDPGLGLRLIYFSYDVKMKEKGDIPEGYSVSREKKERFSLILESASTNQTSMYLCASSRTASGGLYNEQFFGPGTRLTVL.

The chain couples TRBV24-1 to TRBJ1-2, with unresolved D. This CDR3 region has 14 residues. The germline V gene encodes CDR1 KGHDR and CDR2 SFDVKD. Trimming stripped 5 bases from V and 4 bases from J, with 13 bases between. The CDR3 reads CATSGPQLGYGYTF. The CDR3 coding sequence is TGTGCCACCAGTGGCCCACAGTTGGGCTATGGCTACACCTTC.

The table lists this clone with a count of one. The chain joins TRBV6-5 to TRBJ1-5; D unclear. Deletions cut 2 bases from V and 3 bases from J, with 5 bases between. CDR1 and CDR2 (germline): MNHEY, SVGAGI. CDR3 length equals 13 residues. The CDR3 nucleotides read TGTGCCAGCAGTTACGATATCAATCAGCCCCAGCATTTT. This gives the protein CASSYDINQPQHF.

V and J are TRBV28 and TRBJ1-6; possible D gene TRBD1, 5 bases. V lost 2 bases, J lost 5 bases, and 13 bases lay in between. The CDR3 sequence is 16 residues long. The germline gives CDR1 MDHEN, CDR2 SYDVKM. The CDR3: CASSLTGVVNNSPLHF. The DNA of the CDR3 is TGTGCCAGCAGTTTAACGGGGGTGGTCAATAATTCACCCCTCCACTTT.

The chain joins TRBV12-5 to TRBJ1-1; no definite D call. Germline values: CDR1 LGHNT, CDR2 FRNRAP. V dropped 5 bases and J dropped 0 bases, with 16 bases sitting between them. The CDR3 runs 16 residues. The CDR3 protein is CASGTAFRTVNTEAFF. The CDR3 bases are TGTGCTAGTGGTACTGCCTTTAGGACCGTGAACACTGAAGCTTTCTTT.

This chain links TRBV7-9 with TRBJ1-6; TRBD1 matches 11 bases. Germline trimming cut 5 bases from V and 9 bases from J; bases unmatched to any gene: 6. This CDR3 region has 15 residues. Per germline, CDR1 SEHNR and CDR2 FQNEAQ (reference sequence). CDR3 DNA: TGTGCCAGCAGCGACGGACAGGGGGCGGGTTCACCCCTCCACTTT. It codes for CASSDGQGAGSPLHF.